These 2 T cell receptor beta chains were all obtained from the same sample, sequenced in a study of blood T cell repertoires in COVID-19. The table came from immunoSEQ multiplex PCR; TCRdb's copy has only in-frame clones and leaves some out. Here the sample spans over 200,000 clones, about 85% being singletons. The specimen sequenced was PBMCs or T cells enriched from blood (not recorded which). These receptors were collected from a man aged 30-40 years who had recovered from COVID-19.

The CDR3, as DNA: TGTGCCAGCACCCAACAGGGGGGGAGCTACGAGCAGTACTTC. Encoded protein: CASTQQGGSYEQYF. V usage is TRBV27 and J usage is TRBJ2-7; D is possibly TRBD1 (8 bases). Germline V CDR1 and CDR2: MNHEY, SMNVEV (reference sequence). This CDR3 is built from 14 residues. Trimming removed 7 bases at V and 3 bases at J, with 16 bases between.

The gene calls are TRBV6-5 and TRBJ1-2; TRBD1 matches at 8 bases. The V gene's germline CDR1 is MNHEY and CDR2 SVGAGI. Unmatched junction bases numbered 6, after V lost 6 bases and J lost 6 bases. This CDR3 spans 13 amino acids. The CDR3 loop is CASRDRDENGYTF. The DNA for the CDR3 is TGTGCCAGCAGGGACAGGGACGAGAATGGCTACACCTTC.